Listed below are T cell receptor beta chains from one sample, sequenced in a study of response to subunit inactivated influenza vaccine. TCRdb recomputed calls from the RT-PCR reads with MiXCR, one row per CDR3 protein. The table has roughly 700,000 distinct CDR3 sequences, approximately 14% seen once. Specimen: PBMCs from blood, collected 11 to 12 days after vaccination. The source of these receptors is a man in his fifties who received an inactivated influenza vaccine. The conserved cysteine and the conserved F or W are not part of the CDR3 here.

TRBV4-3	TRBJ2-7	ASSQGVGAGVTEQY
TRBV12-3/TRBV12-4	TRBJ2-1	ASSLGRGQF
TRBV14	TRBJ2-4	ASSQDRDLAKNIQY
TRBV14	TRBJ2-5	ASRPTKEGETQY
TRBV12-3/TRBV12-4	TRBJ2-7	ASSAPGSYEQY
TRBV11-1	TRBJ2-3	ASSSEGTSGAYTSTDTQY
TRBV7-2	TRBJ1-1	ASSLAQAGRTEAF
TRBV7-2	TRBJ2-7	ASTLRQGAYEQY
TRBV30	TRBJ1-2	AWSAQTVYYGYT
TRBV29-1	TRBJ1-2	SVALTDYGYT
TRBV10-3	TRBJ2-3	AISESKAGTDTQY
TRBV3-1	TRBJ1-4	ASSQGRAEKLF
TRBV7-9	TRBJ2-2	ASSLEPVTGELF
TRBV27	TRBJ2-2	ASSLLLGGLSTGELF
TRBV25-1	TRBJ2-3	ASSELGGRGTDTQY
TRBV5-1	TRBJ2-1	ASSLERGLGAQF
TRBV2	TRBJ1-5	ASRVEGAQPQH
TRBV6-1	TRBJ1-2	ASSEVTGTYGYT
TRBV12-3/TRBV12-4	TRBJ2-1	ASSFQGLGEQF
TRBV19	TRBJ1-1	ASSIRDTAFMNTEAF
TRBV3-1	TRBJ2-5	ASSQARTVY
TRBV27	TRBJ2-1	ASRFPSGNEQF
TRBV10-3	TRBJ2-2	AISPPQRGELF
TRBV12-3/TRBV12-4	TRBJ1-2	ASSQNNGYT
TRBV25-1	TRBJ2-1	ASSEGAGGQF
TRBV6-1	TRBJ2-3	ASKRTSGTDTQY
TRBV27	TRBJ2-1	ASSLSPGLNGNEQF
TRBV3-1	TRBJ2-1	ASSQLPGKTSYNEQF
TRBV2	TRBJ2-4	ASSETGVWNIQY
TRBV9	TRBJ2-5	ASSPIQETQY
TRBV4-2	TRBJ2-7	ASSSGLAGGSSSYEQY
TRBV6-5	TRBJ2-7	ASSYQAEGPYEQY
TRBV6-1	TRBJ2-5	ASTGLAGVGETQY
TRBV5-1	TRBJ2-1	ASSLAFSSGGSYNEQF
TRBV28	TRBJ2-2	ASSDRVSGELF
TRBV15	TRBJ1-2	ATSRDIAQRT
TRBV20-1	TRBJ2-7	SATKLAGVAYEQY
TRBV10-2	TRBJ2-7	ASSESSYEQY
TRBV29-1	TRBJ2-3	SVMPADTQY
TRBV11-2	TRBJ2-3	ASSLDLGLNTDTQY
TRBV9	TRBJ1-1	ASSPFPPGTSGRLEAF
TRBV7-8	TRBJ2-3	ASSSKTGFSADTQY